This T cell receptor (beta chain) was recorded in a study of cytomegalovirus exposure and HLA in healthy donors. The ends were cut back, 7 bases at V and 0 bases at J, with 17 bases in the middle. The CDR3 consists of 16 residues. The germline V gene encodes CDR1 SGHDT and CDR2 YYEEEE. It was with 60 Vbeta and 13 Jbeta primers that the PCR ran. TCRdb's copy holds only in-frame clones and misses some; the assay was immunoSEQ multiplex PCR. Found here are around 150,000 clones, approximately 78% of them singletons; the top ten hold around 7.8%. The chain has TRBV5-6 and TRBJ1-3, with no clear D. The TCR comes from a woman aged 45-65 years in good health and CMV-seropositive. The material sequenced was PBMCs. The CDR3 sequence: CASSGSAGSSGNTIYF. CDR3 sequence (DNA): TGTGCCAGCTCTGGCTCGGCGGGGAGCTCTGGAAACACCATATATTTT.